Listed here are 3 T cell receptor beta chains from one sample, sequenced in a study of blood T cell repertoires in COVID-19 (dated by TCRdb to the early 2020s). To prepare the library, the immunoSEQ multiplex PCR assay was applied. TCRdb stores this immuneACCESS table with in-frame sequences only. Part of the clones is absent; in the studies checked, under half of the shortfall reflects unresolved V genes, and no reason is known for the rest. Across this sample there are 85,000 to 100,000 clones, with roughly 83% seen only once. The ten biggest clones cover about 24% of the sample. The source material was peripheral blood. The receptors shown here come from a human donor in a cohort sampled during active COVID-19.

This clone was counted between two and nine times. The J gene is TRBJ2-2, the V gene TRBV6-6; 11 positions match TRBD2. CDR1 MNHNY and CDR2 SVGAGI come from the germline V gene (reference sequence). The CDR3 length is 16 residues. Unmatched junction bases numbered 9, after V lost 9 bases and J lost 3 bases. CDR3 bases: TGTGCCAGTGGCCCTACTAGCGGGAGAGACACCGGGGAGCTGTTTTTT. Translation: CASGPTSGRDTGELFF.

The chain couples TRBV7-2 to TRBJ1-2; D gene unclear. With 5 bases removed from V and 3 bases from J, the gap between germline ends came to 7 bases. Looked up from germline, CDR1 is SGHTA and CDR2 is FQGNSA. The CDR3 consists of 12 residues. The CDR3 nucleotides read TGTGCCAGCAGCCGGTTTCACTATGGCTACACCTTC. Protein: CASSRFHYGYTF.

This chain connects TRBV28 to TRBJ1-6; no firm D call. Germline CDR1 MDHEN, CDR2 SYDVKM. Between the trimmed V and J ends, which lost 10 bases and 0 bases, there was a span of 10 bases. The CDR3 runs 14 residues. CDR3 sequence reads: CATKSSSYNSPLHF. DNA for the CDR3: TGTGCCACCAAGTCGAGCTCCTATAATTCACCCCTCCACTTT.